The 21 T cell receptor beta chains presented below share a single source sample, sequenced in a study of blood T cell repertoires in COVID-19. Sequencing was performed with immunoSEQ multiplex PCR; in TCRdb, only in-frame clones are kept and a portion is missing. The repertoire holds some 60,000 clones, with 80% to 95% as singletons. What was sequenced was peripheral blood. Source of these receptors: a human donor in a cohort sampled during active COVID-19.

The chain carries TRBV15 and TRBJ2-7, with D possibly matching TRBD1 (6 bases). The V end was cut by 0 bases, the J end by 2 bases, with 8 bases between. The CDR3 is 14 amino acids. Germline-derived CDR1 and CDR2 are LNHNV and YYDKDF (reference sequence). CDR3 sequence reads: CATSRERTAYEQYF. CDR3 nucleotide sequence: TGTGCCACCAGCAGAGAGAGGACAGCCTACGAGCAGTACTTC.

V is TRBV6-6 and J is TRBJ2-7; D may be TRBD2 (6 bases). The length of the CDR3 is 14 residues. Germline V CDR1 and CDR2: MNHNY, SVGAGI (reference sequence). V dropped 2 bases and J dropped 0 bases, with 8 bases sitting between them. This CDR3 is CASSYRESSYEQYF. The CDR3 DNA is TGTGCCAGCAGTTACCGGGAGAGCTCCTACGAGCAGTACTTC.

This chain connects TRBV19 to TRBJ2-5; 7 nucleotides match TRBD1. V was pared by 5 bases and J by 4 bases, with 7 bases of the junction left unmatched. The CDR3 extends over 14 amino acids. From germline, CDR1 is LNHDA and CDR2 SQIVND (reference sequence). CDR3 DNA: TGTGCCAGTAGTGCCGACAGGGTCGGAGAGACCCAGTACTTC. Encoded protein: CASSADRVGETQYF.

The CDR3 DNA reads TGTGCCAGCAGCCCCAAATCCCGGGAGGGGCATGAGCAGTTCTTC. This encodes CASSPKSREGHEQFF. The genes are TRBV4-2 and TRBJ2-1; 8 positions match TRBD2. J lost 8 bases, V lost 4 bases, and 10 bases had no gene match. Germline V CDR1 and CDR2: LGHNA, YNFKEQ. The CDR3 contains 15 residues.

The chain has TRBV15 and TRBJ1-2; 7 nucleotides agree with TRBD1. This CDR3 comprises 13 residues. Trimming removed 0 bases from V and 8 bases from J; junction bases left unmatched: 3. Germline CDR1 and CDR2: LNHNV and YYDKDF (reference sequence). The CDR3 loop is CATSRDDRDGYTF. CDR3 DNA sequence: TGTGCCACCAGCAGAGACGACAGGGACGGCTACACCTTC. Filled out from reference TRBV15 and TRBJ1-2, the complete variable domain reads DAMVIQNPRYQVTQFGKPVTLSCSQTLNHNVMYWYQQKSSQAPKLLFHYYDKDFNNEADTPDNFQSRRPNTSFCFLDIRSPGLGDTAMYLCATSRDDRDGYTFGSGTRLTVV.

This sequence joins TRBV6-5 and TRBJ1-2; 8 bases line up with TRBD1. Per the germline V gene, CDR1 is MNHEY and CDR2 is SVGAGI. J gave up 8 bases and V 0 bases, and 5 bases lay outside the gene matches. The CDR3 totals 14 residues. The DNA of the CDR3 is TGTGCCAGCAGTTACTCGACAGGGGAGGGCGGCTACACCTTC. It is translated as CASSYSTGEGGYTF.

This chain joins TRBV6-5 and TRBJ2-1, with 8 bases lining up with TRBD1. J lost 0 bases, V lost 10 bases, and 2 bases had no gene match. Germline assignment: CDR1 MNHEY and CDR2 SVGAGI. The CDR3 is 13 amino acids. CDR3 in amino acids: CANRGASYNEQFF. The DNA for the CDR3 is TGTGCCAACAGGGGGGCCTCCTACAATGAGCAGTTCTTC.

The chain has TRBV6-5 and TRBJ2-7; no definite D call. The CDR3 covers 14 residues. V shed 0 bases and J shed 6 bases, with 12 bases lying between them. Germline CDR1 and CDR2: MNHEY and SVGAGI. The chain's CDR3 is CASSYSLRVSEQYF. For the CDR3, the DNA is TGTGCCAGCAGTTACTCCTTGAGAGTTAGCGAGCAGTACTTC.

This CDR3 reads CASLPRRGYEQYF. The DNA of the CDR3 is TGTGCCAGCTTGCCAAGGCGGGGCTACGAGCAGTACTTC. The chain employs TRBV18 and TRBJ2-7; D possibly corresponds to TRBD2 (6 bases). CDR3 length: 13 residues. Germline lookup yields CDR1 KGHSH and CDR2 LQKENI. The ends were cut back, 7 bases at V and 3 bases at J, with 13 bases in the middle.

This rearrangement joins TRBV18 to TRBJ2-2; 9 bases fit TRBD1. Germline V gives CDR1 KGHSH, CDR2 LQKENI. The CDR3 is 18 residues long. The ends lost 3 bases at V and 3 bases at J; junction bases unmatched: 11. The CDR3 is CASSPNNRDRGYTGELFF. The CDR3 coding sequence is TGTGCCAGCTCACCCAACAACCGAGACAGGGGGTACACCGGGGAGCTGTTTTTT.

This rearrangement joins TRBV6-1 to TRBJ1-4; D possibly corresponds to TRBD1 (6 bases). The V gene lost 7 bases and the J gene lost 3 bases, with 27 bases spanning the gap. The CDR3 contains 19 residues. Germline loops: CDR1 MNHNS, CDR2 SASEGT. CDR3 region: CASTEGGKRRTGANEKLFF. CDR3 nucleotides: TGTGCCAGCACTGAGGGGGGGAAACGGCGGACGGGAGCTAATGAAAAACTGTTTTTT.

This clone was detected a few times. V usage is TRBV5-5 and J usage is TRBJ2-2; the D gene is possibly TRBD1 (6 bases). V lost 2 bases to trimming and J lost 4 bases, with 12 bases between them. The CDR3 sequence is 15 residues long. Germline loops: CDR1 SGHKS, CDR2 YYEKEE (reference sequence). The CDR3: CASSFRDTLTGELFF. The CDR3 DNA follows: TGTGCCAGCAGCTTTCGGGACACACTCACCGGGGAGCTGTTTTTT.

The rearrangement joins TRBV6-2 or TRBV6-3 to TRBJ1-1, with 11 bases fitting TRBD1. V gave up 2 bases and J gave up 1 base; unmatched junction bases: 3. The CDR3 extends over 16 amino acids. Germline CDR1 is MNHEY and CDR2 is SVGEGT. The CDR3 DNA reads as TGTGCCAGCAGTTACCACGGGACAGGGGGGAACACTGAAGCTTTCTTT. Encoded protein: CASSYHGTGGNTEAFF.

The rearrangement links TRBV28 to TRBJ2-5, with D hard to call. Germline values: CDR1 MDHEN, CDR2 SYDVKM. V was clipped by 2 bases and J by 5 bases, with 3 bases between them. The CDR3 covers 11 residues. The CDR3 DNA follows: TGTGCCAGCAGTTTAGCGGAGACCCAGTACTTC. Amino acid sequence: CASSLAETQYF.

The chain joins TRBV15 to TRBJ2-7; perhaps TRBD2 as D (6 bases). This CDR3 spans 16 amino acids. Germline loops: CDR1 LNHNV, CDR2 YYDKDF (reference sequence). Trimming cost V 0 bases and J 7 bases, with 19 bases left between them. CDR3: CATSRDGGPRAGEQYF. In nucleotides, the CDR3 is TGTGCCACCAGCAGAGATGGCGGGCCTAGGGCGGGAGAGCAGTACTTC.

The J gene is TRBJ1-2, the V gene TRBV3-1 (or the pseudogene TRBV3-2), with a possible D match to TRBD1 (5 bases). The CDR3 is 14 residues long. Looked up from germline, CDR1 is LGHDT and CDR2 is YNNKEL (reference sequence). V was trimmed by 0 bases and J by 7 bases, leaving 12 bases between them. CDR3 sequence (DNA): TGTGCCAGCAGCCAAGATTTGGTAGGGGTTGGCTACACCTTC. Amino acid sequence: CASSQDLVGVGYTF.

The chain is built from TRBV18 and TRBJ2-7; D is undetermined. In germline, CDR1 is KGHSH, CDR2 LQKENI. The CDR3 loop spans 13 amino acids. Trimming cost V 0 bases and J 3 bases, with 6 bases left between them. The CDR3 nucleotides are TGTGCCAGCTCACCACCTAGCAGCTACGAGCAGTACTTC. Protein sequence: CASSPPSSYEQYF.

This clone was found once. This chain joins TRBV30 and TRBJ2-1; 10 bases are shared with TRBD2. CDR3 size: 12 residues. V was clipped by 2 bases and J by 10 bases; unmatched bases: 2. Germline V gene lookup returns CDR1 GTSNPN and CDR2 SVGIG (reference sequence). The CDR3 DNA follows: TGTGCCTGGAGTTCGGGACTAGCGGAGCAGTTCTTC. Translation gives CAWSSGLAEQFF.

This clone was seen once. The chain uses TRBV3-1 (or the pseudogene TRBV3-2) and TRBJ2-3; 13 bases agree with TRBD2. In germline, CDR1 is LGHDT, CDR2 YNNKEL (reference sequence). J gave up 10 bases and V 5 bases, and 12 bases lay outside the gene matches. The length of the CDR3 is 16 residues. The CDR3 spells CASSYGLAGAAGSQYF. The CDR3 DNA reads TGTGCCAGCAGCTACGGACTAGCGGGAGCCGCTGGTTCGCAGTATTTT.

The chain combines TRBV6-4 with TRBJ2-1; D may be TRBD1 (5 bases). The CDR3 contains 15 residues. Trimming removed 7 bases at V and 0 bases at J, with 13 bases between. The germline gives CDR1 MRHNA, CDR2 SNTAGT. The CDR3 DNA sequence: TGTGCCAGCACTCAGGGCCCCAGCTCCTACAATGAGCAGTTCTTC. Its protein product is CASTQGPSSYNEQFF.

The rearrangement joins TRBV2 to TRBJ1-5; 8 nucleotides line up with TRBD1. From germline, CDR1 is SNHLY and CDR2 FYNNEI. The CDR3 length is 14 residues. V shed 5 bases and J 7 bases; nucleotides not matched to a gene: 7. The CDR3 sequence: CASSRQGIQQPQHF. CDR3 DNA sequence: TGTGCCAGCAGTCGACAGGGGATTCAACAGCCCCAGCATTTT.